This T cell receptor (beta chain) was observed in a study of T cells in Graves' hyperthyroidism and ophthalmopathy. Study overall: Peripheral blood sampling occurred at initial diagnosis, before any treatment.

This CDR3 region has 15 residues. The V end lost 4 bases, the J end lost 3 bases, and 13 bases lay between the germline ends. Germline CDR1 SGHTS, CDR2 YDEGEE. This clonotype was recorded many times. An absence of ophthalmopathy progression within 18 months meant stable Graves' hyperthyroidism. Uncontrolled infection, other autoimmune disease, pregnancy or lactation disqualified patients from enrolment. Amplified TCR beta CDR3 regions came from RNA transcripts. The TCR CDR3 first-round RT-PCR relied on the HTBI primer set. Using its own MiXCR run on the multiplex PCR reads, TCRdb lists one record per CDR3 protein. The sample gives 700,000 to 850,000 distinct CDR3 sequences, roughly a third of which show up once; around 29% is in the top ten.

Input material: blood. The receptor's source is a middle-aged woman with Graves' hyperthyroidism. The chain employs TRBV5-8 and TRBJ1-4; D remains ambiguous. This CDR3 is CASSAQQASNEKLFF. In nucleotides, the CDR3 is TGTGCCAGCAGCGCCCAGCAGGCATCTAATGAAAAACTGTTTTTT.